This T cell receptor (beta chain) originates from a study of beta chain features in type 1 diabetes. This CDR3 is built from 12 residues. CDR1 and CDR2 from the germline V gene are GTSNPN and SVGIG (reference sequence). Trimming took off 3 bases at V and 3 bases at J, with 9 bases between the two ends. There are many counts of this clone. The authors reverse transcribed all of the isolated RNA, so sequencing captured expressed TCRB transcripts. TCRdb's copy holds only in-frame clones and misses some; the assay was immunoSEQ multiplex PCR. The sample shows about 220,000 clones, under 13% of them seen only once.

Source material: central memory CD4+ T cells from blood. The sequence was collected from a young man in good health. The chain has TRBV30 and TRBJ2-7, with a tentative D call TRBD2 (6 bases). CDR3 protein: CAWRARGYEQYF. The CDR3 DNA follows: TGTGCCTGGAGGGCGCGGGGCTACGAGCAGTACTTC.